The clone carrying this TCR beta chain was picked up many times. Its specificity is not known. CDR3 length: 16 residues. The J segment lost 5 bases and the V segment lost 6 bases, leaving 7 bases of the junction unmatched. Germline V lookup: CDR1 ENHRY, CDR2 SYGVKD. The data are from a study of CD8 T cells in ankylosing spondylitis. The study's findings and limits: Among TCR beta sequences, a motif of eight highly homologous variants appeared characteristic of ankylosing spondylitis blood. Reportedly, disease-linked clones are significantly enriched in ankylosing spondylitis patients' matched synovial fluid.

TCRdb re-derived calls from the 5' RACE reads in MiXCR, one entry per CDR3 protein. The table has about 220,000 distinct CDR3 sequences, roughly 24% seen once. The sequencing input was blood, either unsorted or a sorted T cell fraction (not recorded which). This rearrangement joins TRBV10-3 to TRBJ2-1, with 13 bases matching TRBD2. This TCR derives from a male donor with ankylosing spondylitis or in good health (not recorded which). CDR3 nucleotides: TGTGCCATCAGGGCGAGGGGACTAGCGGGGAACAATGAGCAGTTCTTC. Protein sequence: CAIRARGLAGNNEQFF.